This T cell receptor (beta chain) was obtained from a study of blood T cell repertoires in COVID-19. Study context: Acute and convalescent COVID-19 samples came from the United States, Italy and Spain. PBMCs, B-cell-depleted T cells, or T cells were the source of the cDNA or gDNA that made up the material.

CDR1 KGHSH and CDR2 LQKENI come from the germline V gene. Trimming removed 0 bases from V and 6 bases from J, with 8 bases in between. CDR3 length: 13 amino acids. Authors' analysis steps: Estimates of nucleated cell counts were drawn from the amplification of reference gene primers. Libraries were prepared by immunoSEQ multiplex PCR; TCRdb keeps only in-frame clonotypes and omits some of them. That table is the source of V, J and clone size, and D and trimming were worked out from the DNA. The sample lists about 84,000 clones; 65% to 85% were seen once. Sequenced: peripheral blood. V is TRBV18 and J is TRBJ1-2; the D gene is possibly TRBD1 (5 bases). This receptor was obtained from a man older than 75 with active or convalescent COVID-19. This CDR3 is CASSPPGADGYTF. CDR3 nucleotides: TGTGCCAGCTCACCACCTGGGGCAGATGGCTACACCTTC.